This T cell receptor (beta chain) is drawn from a study of blood T cells in healthy people across ages (dated by TCRdb to 2013 to 2016). For context, the study as a whole: In model experiments, roughly one uniquely barcoded TCR beta cDNA molecule per two T cells was captured by template switching. The study measured age-related changes in TCR beta repertoire diversity using deep sequencing normalized with unique cDNA molecular identifiers. For two donors (one aged 18 to 29 and one aged 80 or older), the study analyzed two additional independent replicas of 1 million unique cDNA reads from the same blood draw. To avoid experimental bias, donors of different ages were randomly spread across the sequencing lanes. Donors were grouped into four age groups: young (average 16 years), middle-aged (39), aged (around 56) and long-lived (around 80). Study-wide findings and limitations: Observed TCR beta diversity per million T cells fell roughly linearly with age, and a significant reduction was already apparent by age roughly 40. Estimates of total diversity based on one million sequenced T cells were considered lower bounds and underestimates. There was a strong correlation between observed TCR beta diversity and the percentage of naive T cells measured by flow cytometry. Since profiling was done on bulk unsorted PBMCs, naive and antigen-experienced compartments could not be conclusively compared. Because donor CMV infection status was unknown, age-related changes in expanded clonotypes were potentially confounded. The long-lived group showed more naive CD4+ T cells, fewer expanded clones and increased TCR diversity than the aged group, suggesting age selection.

The library was built by means of 5' RACE. TCRdb names Illumina HiSeq 2500 as the instrument used. A second about 7 to 12 cycle PCR used a sample-barcoded 5' primer and a J-beta primer mix. A unique molecular identifier was introduced onto each TCR beta cDNA molecule by a template-switch 5' adaptor carrying 12 random nucleotides. Each sample yielded at least 3 million CDR3-containing paired-end reads. First-strand cDNA synthesis was performed from all RNA using the Mint cDNA synthesis kit, with priming by a TRBC-specific oligonucleotide. Following uracil-DNA glycosylase treatment, a first 18-cycle PCR with universal primers M1SS and BC2_uni_R was performed on all cDNA. For the original study's pipeline: For normalization, 1 million high-quality reads were randomly selected from each sample, with every read carrying a distinct molecular identifier. Reads sharing molecular identifiers were discarded rather than binned into consensus sequences. MiTCR, run with a Q25 quality threshold and the strictest error-elimination algorithm, handled CDR3 identification, clonotype clustering and error correction. Lower-bound total TCR beta diversity was estimated with a nonparametric unseen species model using Euler transformation. TCRdb applied fastp at Q25 and MiXCR to the public reads, then kept only in-frame beta chains. Every entry covers one CDR3 protein and lists the most common genes and DNA from its rows. Here the V and J calls rest on TCRdb's processing, not on the authors' analysis. The sample table holds roughly 900,000 distinct CDR3 sequences, of which more than 25% were seen once. Clones ranked in the top ten supply 15% to 20% of the sample.

V is clipped by 2 bases and J by 9 bases, and the sequence between their germline boundaries is 22 bases long. The CDR3 starts with the cysteine, ends with the phenylalanine, and has 16 residues. Only the CDR3 portion is preserved as DNA: 48 bases, with reading frame beginning at the first base. CDR1 and CDR2 are read off the germline V gene as KGHSH and LQKENI. The donors were a few dozen Caucasian individuals from Russia, aged roughly 6 to 90 years, who were systemically healthy. Each donor gave roughly 9.5 milliliters of peripheral blood, collected into EDTA-treated Vacutainer tubes. PBMCs were isolated by Ficoll-Paque density-gradient centrifugation, with at least 6 million obtained per sample. Trizol reagent was used to extract total RNA from the PBMCs, yielding at least 5 micrograms per sample. For every donor, flow cytometry on a PBMC aliquot measured the percentage of naive CD45RAhigh/CD27high T cells.

Regarding this clonotype: Its specific antigen is unknown. No base qualities exist here, and no much larger clone lies one base off it.

This sequence uses TRBV18 and TRBJ2-5; tentative D gene TRBD2, with 5 bases matching. Source material: blood. This receptor was identified in a woman of 80 years or more in good health. The encoded CDR3 is CASSPSGRSRGPSQYF. The DNA reads TGTGCCAGCTCACCATCTGGCCGCAGCCGGGGTCCCTCCCAGTACTTC.